Following are 21 T cell receptor beta chains from one sample sequenced in a study of blood T cell repertoires in COVID-19. Method: immunoSEQ multiplex PCR; TCRdb's copy keeps in-frame clones and lacks some. The sample carries 150,000 to 180,000 clones, roughly four fifths recorded once. Material: peripheral blood. The source of these receptors is a woman in her fifties or sixties with COVID-19, enrolled during active disease.

The chain is built from TRBV5-4 and TRBJ1-1, with 12 bases that match TRBD1. There are 16 residues in the CDR3. Germline trimming cut 3 bases from V and 4 bases from J; bases unmatched to any gene: 7. In germline, CDR1 is SGHNT, CDR2 YYREEE (reference sequence). The CDR3 sequence is CASSSGTGGFFTEAFF. In DNA, the CDR3 is TGTGCCAGCAGCTCCGGGACAGGGGGCTTTTTCACTGAAGCTTTCTTT.

The chain's CDR3 is CASSLGTGETKNIQYF. As DNA, the CDR3 is TGCGCCAGCAGCTTGGGGACAGGGGAAACCAAAAACATTCAGTACTTC. The V call is TRBV5-1, the J call TRBJ2-4, with 9 nucleotides matching TRBD1. Germline V gene lookup returns CDR1 SGHRS and CDR2 YFSETQ. The CDR3 contains 16 residues. The V segment lost 0 bases and the J segment 2 bases; nucleotides outside the gene matches: 3.

In this sample, this clone turned up a few times. Here the CDR3 DNA reads TGTGCCAGCAAGAATGGCGGGGGAGGGCAGCCCCAGCATTTT. Its protein product is CASKNGGGGQPQHF. The V call is TRBV2, the J call TRBJ1-5, with D maybe TRBD1 (5 bases). Germline V CDR1 and CDR2: SNHLY, FYNNEI. The CDR3 loop spans 14 amino acids. V was pared by 7 bases and J by 7 bases, with 17 bases between.

This clone was found once. This chain joins TRBV19 and TRBJ2-7; no clear D. Looked up from germline, CDR1 is LNHDA and CDR2 is SQIVND (reference sequence). CDR3 length: 13 amino acids. Trimming left V 5 bases short and J 6 bases short, with 14 bases between. In nucleotides, the CDR3 is TGTGCCAGTAGTTCGTTACAGAATCCCGAGCAGTACTTC. Translating it yields CASSSLQNPEQYF.

The table lists this clone with a few counts. This chain uses TRBV9 with TRBJ2-3; 8 positions agree with TRBD2. Germline V gene lookup returns CDR1 SGDLS and CDR2 YYNGEE. V lost 2 bases, J lost 2 bases, and 4 bases stayed unmatched. This CDR3 spans 15 amino acids. Here the CDR3 DNA reads TGTGCCAGCAGCGTGCTAGCGGGTGACACAGATACGCAGTATTTT. Protein: CASSVLAGDTDTQYF.

The chain combines TRBV25-1 with TRBJ1-6; D is possibly TRBD1 (5 bases). CDR3 length equals 18 residues. The germline gives CDR1 MGHDK, CDR2 SYGVNS. The V and J ends lost 3 bases and 0 bases respectively, with 15 bases between them. The CDR3 region has the DNA TGTGCCAGCAGTGAGGTCGGGGGAGAGAGCTCCTATAATTCACCCCTCCACTTT. This encodes CASSEVGGESSYNSPLHF. The variable domain in full, completed from reference TRBV25-1 and TRBJ1-6, reads EADIYQTPRYLVIGTGKKITLECSQTMGHDKMYWYQQDPGMELHLIHYSYGVNSTEKGDLSSESTVSRIRTEHFPLTLESARPSHTSQYLCASSEVGGESSYNSPLHFGNGTRLTVT.

This chain joins TRBV19 and TRBJ2-7; 11 nucleotides line up with TRBD2. V lost 1 base to trimming and J lost 3 bases; unmatched junction nucleotides: 8. This CDR3 contains 17 residues. The germline V gene has CDR1 LNHDA and CDR2 SQIVND (reference sequence). CDR3 sequence: CASSIVTRLAGNYEQYF. CDR3 in DNA: TGTGCCAGTAGTATAGTTACGAGACTAGCGGGAAACTACGAGCAGTACTTC.

V usage is TRBV28 and J usage is TRBJ1-2, with D perhaps matching TRBD1 (6 bases). V lost 5 bases, J lost 4 bases, and 14 bases lay in between. From germline, CDR1 is MDHEN and CDR2 SYDVKM. The CDR3 has 14 amino acids. CDR3 bases: TGTGCCAGCAGTCACGACAGGTCGGGCTATGGCTACACCTTC. It is translated as CASSHDRSGYGYTF.

The chain combines TRBV2 with TRBJ2-3, with D possibly TRBD2 on 6 matching bases. Trimming stripped 5 bases from V and 3 bases from J, with 9 bases between. The CDR3 consists of 13 residues. Germline V CDR1 and CDR2: SNHLY, FYNNEI. CDR3 in DNA: TGTGCCAGCAGTCTGACTAGGACAGATACGCAGTATTTT. Translated: CASSLTRTDTQYF.

The chain's CDR3 is CASSLLAGTTRGNTIYF. The CDR3, as DNA: TGTGCCAGCAGCTTGTTGGCCGGGACTACGAGAGGAAACACCATATATTTT. The chain couples TRBV5-6 to TRBJ1-3; weak D call: TRBD1 (5 bases). Germline lookup yields CDR1 SGHDT and CDR2 YYEEEE. Trimming left V 1 base short and J 4 bases short, with 18 bases between. CDR3 length: 17 residues.

A word on this clone: The same CDR3 is also encoded by other DNA sequences in this sample. V usage is TRBV7-3 and J usage is TRBJ2-6, with unresolved D. This CDR3 has 14 amino acids. Germline assignment: CDR1 SGHTA and CDR2 FQGTGA. The ends were cut back, 5 bases at V and 0 bases at J, with 5 bases in the middle. The CDR3 loop reads CASSESSGANVLTF. The CDR3 DNA sequence: TGTGCCAGCAGCGAGAGCTCTGGGGCCAACGTCCTGACTTTC.

The chain links TRBV5-5 to TRBJ1-1; TRBD1 matches 8 bases. V dropped 0 bases and J dropped 4; count of bases not matched to a gene: 5. The CDR3 consists of 15 residues. The germline CDR1 and CDR2 sequences are SGHKS and YYEKEE (reference sequence). The chain's CDR3 is CASSLAPTGGTEAFF. In nucleotides, the CDR3 is TGTGCCAGCAGCTTGGCCCCTACAGGGGGCACTGAAGCTTTCTTT.

This clone was observed a single time. This chain joins TRBV6-5 and TRBJ1-2; 8 bases are shared with TRBD1. Germline-derived CDR1 and CDR2 are MNHEY and SVGAGI. This CDR3 is 12 amino acids long. J lost 8 bases, V lost 8 bases, and 7 bases had no gene match. This CDR3 reads CASGHRGSGYTF. The CDR3 nucleotides are TGTGCCAGCGGACACAGGGGGAGCGGCTACACCTTC.

V gene TRBV7-8 combines with J gene TRBJ2-1; weak D call: TRBD2 (7 bases). With 1 base removed from V and 5 bases from J, the gap between germline ends came to 18 bases. CDR1 is SGHVS and CDR2 is FQNEAQ in the germline V gene. CDR3 length: 17 residues. DNA for the CDR3: TGTGCCAGCAGCTTAGTGCCGGGGGGCAAGCGAAACAATGAGCAGTTCTTC. Translation gives CASSLVPGGKRNNEQFF.

CDR3 sequence: CASRSTGIGTEAFF. The CDR3 DNA sequence: TGTGCCAGTAGATCGACAGGGATAGGCACTGAAGCTTTCTTT. The genes are TRBV19 and TRBJ1-1, with 7 bases identical to TRBD1. This CDR3 region has 14 residues. Germline CDR1 LNHDA, CDR2 SQIVND (reference sequence). V was pared by 6 bases and J by 4 bases, with 8 bases of the junction left unmatched.

The chain couples TRBV29-1 to TRBJ1-1, with TRBD1 identical over 9 bases. Germline trimming cut 5 bases from V and 4 bases from J; bases unmatched to any gene: 5. Germline V CDR1 and CDR2: SQVTM, ANQGSEA. The length of the CDR3 is 13 residues. The CDR3 nucleotides are TGCAGCGTTAAGGGACAGGGTCCCACTGAAGCTTTCTTT. This codes for CSVKGQGPTEAFF.

The V and J genes are TRBV14 and TRBJ1-2, with D possibly TRBD1 on 6 matching bases. Trimming left V 1 base short and J 4 bases short, with 7 bases between. Germline V gene data show CDR1 as SGHDN and CDR2 as FVKESK. CDR3 length: 13 amino acids. The chain's CDR3 is CASSQGQAYGYTF. Written as DNA, the CDR3 is TGTGCCAGCAGCCAAGGACAGGCCTATGGCTACACCTTC.

This chain uses TRBV27 with TRBJ1-4, with D possibly TRBD1 on 5 matching bases. Germline V gene sequence: CDR1 MNHEY, CDR2 SMNVEV (reference sequence). The V gene lost 3 bases and the J gene lost 0 bases, with 11 bases spanning the gap. The CDR3 consists of 16 residues. CDR3 bases: TGTGCCAGCAGTTTCCAGGGTGTACCAACTAATGAAAAACTGTTTTTT. Translating it yields CASSFQGVPTNEKLFF.

This rearrangement joins TRBV12-5 to TRBJ2-1; TRBD2 might be the D (7 bases). CDR1 and CDR2 from the germline V gene are LGHNT and FRNRAP. The V and J ends lost 4 bases and 9 bases respectively, with 13 bases between them. This CDR3 has 13 residues. CDR3 loop: CASGSARGGEQFF. The CDR3 nucleotides are TGTGCTAGTGGTTCAGCGAGGGGGGGTGAGCAGTTCTTC. Complete variable domain (other parts from reference TRBV12-5 and TRBJ2-1): DARVTQTPRHKVTEMGQEVTMRCQPILGHNTVFWYRQTMMQGLELLAYFRNRAPLDDSGMPKDRFSAEMPDATLATLKIQPSEPRDSAVYFCASGSARGGEQFFGPGTRLTVL.

J is TRBJ2-7 and V is TRBV7-8, with 11 bases lining up with TRBD2. The germline gives CDR1 SGHVS, CDR2 FQNEAQ. The ends lost 5 bases at V and 0 bases at J; junction bases unmatched: 15. The CDR3 loop spans 19 amino acids. Here the CDR3 reads CASSPAGTSGPLSSYEQYF. As DNA, the CDR3 is TGTGCCAGCAGCCCCGCCGGGACTAGCGGACCCTTGAGCTCCTACGAGCAGTACTTC.

The chain joins TRBV18 to TRBJ1-6; D gene ambiguous. Per germline, CDR1 KGHSH and CDR2 LQKENI. CDR3 length equals 14 residues. The V end was cut by 0 bases, the J end by 7 bases, with 7 bases between. Written as DNA, the CDR3 is TGTGCCAGCTCACCACCGGGCGGGAATTCACCCCTCCACTTT. Translation gives CASSPPGGNSPLHF.